This T cell receptor beta chain is from a study of cytomegalovirus exposure and HLA in healthy donors. As concerns this clone: Its cognate antigen is unknown.

Use of 60 Vbeta and 13 Jbeta primers characterized the PCR. TCRdb's copy holds only in-frame clones and misses some; the assay was immunoSEQ multiplex PCR. The sample shows over 85,000 clones, roughly 86% of them seen only once. Overall study findings and caveats: As a later analysis revealed, most CMV-associated TCR beta chains appeared HLA-restricted.

Material: PBMCs. The clonotype was recovered from a man between 35 and 55 years old in good health and CMV-seronegative.

The CDR3 sequence is CASSVTRYEQYF. The CDR3 DNA reads as TGTGCCAGCAGCGTAACGCGGTACGAGCAGTACTTC. This chain joins TRBV7-2 and TRBJ2-7, with D unresolved. Germline V CDR1 and CDR2: SGHTA, FQGNSA. The CDR3 runs to 12 residues. V was cut by 5 bases and J by 4 bases, with 9 bases left in between. The entire variable domain, with the rest obtained from reference TRBV7-2 and TRBJ2-7, is as follows: GAGVSQSPSNKVTEKGKDVELRCDPISGHTALYWYRQSLGQGLEFLIYFQGNSAPDKSGLPSDRFSAERTGGSVSTLTIQRTQQEDSAVYLCASSVTRYEQYFGPGTRLTVT.